Below, 32 T cell receptor beta chains from the same sample are listed, as sequenced in a study of blood T cell repertoires in COVID-19. Clones were read by immunoSEQ multiplex PCR, and TCRdb kept only the in-frame ones, dropping some. Among about 300,000 clones listed, around 89% were seen once. Input material: peripheral blood. The receptors shown here come from a woman in her 30s with COVID-19, enrolled during active disease.

J is TRBJ1-2 and V is TRBV14; TRBD1 aligns across 11 bases. Germline trimming cut 0 bases from V and 12 bases from J; bases unmatched to any gene: 9. The CDR3 is 15 residues long. Germline V gene sequence: CDR1 SGHDN, CDR2 FVKESK. The CDR3 bases are TGTGCCAGCAGCCAAGAAAGGACAGGGGGCATGTACCACACCTTC. Its protein product is CASSQERTGGMYHTF.

V usage is TRBV12-5 and J usage is TRBJ2-5; 7 bases map to TRBD1. Germline V gene sequence: CDR1 LGHNT, CDR2 FRNRAP. Trimming removed 5 bases from V and 5 bases from J; junction bases left unmatched: 8. The CDR3 covers 14 residues. The CDR3 DNA reads TGTGCTAGTGGTCCAGGGGGATTAGGGGAGACCCAGTACTTC. This translates into CASGPGGLGETQYF.

The CDR3 nucleotides are TGCGCCAGCAGCTTGGGGGACAGGAGAACCTATGGCTACACCTTC. Its protein product is CASSLGDRRTYGYTF. The chain has TRBV5-1 and TRBJ1-2; 8 bases line up with TRBD1. Losses at the gene ends were 0 bases for V and 4 bases for J; bases not matched to a gene: 5. CDR1 and CDR2 (germline): SGHRS, YFSETQ. The CDR3 loop spans 15 amino acids.

The V and J genes are TRBV6-5 and TRBJ1-1, with D possibly matching TRBD1 (5 bases). The CDR3 is 14 residues long. Germline values: CDR1 MNHEY, CDR2 SVGAGI. V dropped 8 bases and J dropped 3 bases, with 16 bases sitting between them. The CDR3 DNA reads TGTGCCAGCTCCTGGGTCAGGGCGGACACTGAAGCTTTCTTT. This codes for CASSWVRADTEAFF.

V gene TRBV7-9 combines with J gene TRBJ1-5, with a tentative D call TRBD1 (6 bases). The CDR3 runs to 14 residues. CDR1 and CDR2 (germline): SEHNR, FQNEAQ (reference sequence). The V gene lost 5 bases and the J gene lost 0 bases, with 8 bases spanning the gap. CDR3 coding DNA: TGTGCCAGCAGCGGGGGCCCTAGCAATCAGCCCCAGCATTTT. Amino acids: CASSGGPSNQPQHF.

This sequence joins TRBV4-3 and TRBJ2-7, with a possible D match to TRBD1 (5 bases). This CDR3 is built from 14 residues. V was cut by 0 bases and J by 9 bases, with 15 bases left in between. CDR1 is LGHNA and CDR2 is YSLEER in the germline V gene. The chain's CDR3 is CASSQDAGYDRQYF. CDR3 DNA: TGCGCCAGCAGCCAAGATGCAGGGTACGACCGGCAGTACTTC.

This chain connects TRBV5-1 to TRBJ2-5; no clear D gene. Trimming pared 1 base from V and 5 bases from J, leaving 24 bases between. The V gene's germline CDR1 is SGHRS and CDR2 YFSETQ. CDR3 length: 18 amino acids. The CDR3 protein is CASSLKPPRHLTAETQYF. Written as DNA, the CDR3 is TGCGCCAGCAGCTTGAAGCCCCCTCGACACCTGACGGCGGAGACCCAGTACTTC.

The rearrangement joins TRBV7-2 to TRBJ2-3; 11 bases map to TRBD2. With 5 bases clipped from V and 6 bases from J, the junction kept 10 bases outside the gene matches. This CDR3 region has 16 residues. Per the germline V gene, CDR1 is SGHTA and CDR2 is FQGNSA. The CDR3 region has the DNA TGTGCCAGCAGCCCGGGATCTAGCGGGGGGTTGGATACGCAGTATTTT. Its translation is CASSPGSSGGLDTQYF. Combining the CDR3 with reference TRBV7-2 and TRBJ2-3 gives the whole variable domain GAGVSQSPSNKVTEKGKDVELRCDPISGHTALYWYRQSLGQGLEFLIYFQGNSAPDKSGLPSDRFSAERTGGSVSTLTIQRTQQEDSAVYLCASSPGSSGGLDTQYFGPGTRLTVL.

Written as DNA, the CDR3 is TGTGCCAGCAGTGACCAGGGGATAGATACGCAGTATTTT. Amino acids: CASSDQGIDTQYF. The V and J genes are TRBV2 and TRBJ2-3, with D maybe TRBD1 (6 bases). The CDR3 consists of 13 residues. CDR1 SNHLY and CDR2 FYNNEI come from the germline V gene. Between the trimmed V and J ends, which lost 3 bases and 5 bases, there was a span of 9 bases.

This clone was counted once. This rearrangement joins TRBV14 to TRBJ1-2; weak D call: TRBD1 (6 bases). Germline-derived CDR1 and CDR2 are SGHDN and FVKESK. V was pared by 3 bases and J by 7 bases, with 12 bases between. The CDR3 loop spans 13 amino acids. CDR3 sequence (DNA): TGTGCCAGCAGCCATTTACAGGGTTTTGGCTACACCTTC. Amino acids: CASSHLQGFGYTF. Full variable domain (outside the CDR3, taken from reference TRBV14 and TRBJ1-2): EAGVTQFPSHSVIEKGQTVTLRCDPISGHDNLYWYRRVMGKEIKFLLHFVKESKQDESGMPNNRFLAERTGGTYSTLKVQPAELEDSGVYFCASSHLQGFGYTFGSGTRLTVV.

The V gene is TRBV3-1 (or the pseudogene TRBV3-2), the J gene TRBJ1-5, with no clear D. V was trimmed by 2 bases and J by 4 bases, leaving 6 bases between them. Germline V lookup: CDR1 LGHDT, CDR2 YNNKEL (reference sequence). The CDR3 sequence is 13 residues long. The CDR3 DNA is TGTGCCAGCAGCCAATATAATAATCAGCCCCAGCATTTT. This translates into CASSQYNNQPQHF.

The chain has TRBV9 and TRBJ1-4; unclear D gene. The CDR3 sequence is 14 residues long. Germline V lookup: CDR1 SGDLS, CDR2 YYNGEE. Deletions cut 4 bases from V and 7 bases from J, with 14 bases between. CDR3 sequence reads: CASSFDPGGEKLFF. The CDR3 coding sequence is TGTGCCAGCAGCTTCGACCCTGGAGGTGAAAAACTGTTTTTT. The variable domain in full, completed from reference TRBV9 and TRBJ1-4, reads DSGVTQTPKHLITATGQRVTLRCSPRSGDLSVYWYQQSLDQGLQFLIQYYNGEERAKGNILERFSAQQFPDLHSELNLSSLELGDSALYFCASSFDPGGEKLFFGSGTQLSVL.

This clone has a single count. The chain recombines TRBV27 with TRBJ1-2; TRBD1 agrees at 8 bases. This CDR3 spans 15 amino acids. Unmatched junction bases numbered 12, after V lost 7 bases and J lost 5 bases. Germline V CDR1 and CDR2: MNHEY, SMNVEV (reference sequence). The CDR3 bases are TGTGCCAGCAAAAATCCGGGACAGGCTCAATATGGCTACACCTTC. Protein product: CASKNPGQAQYGYTF.

The gene calls are TRBV19 and TRBJ1-2, with 8 bases that match TRBD1. Germline CDR1 is LNHDA and CDR2 is SQIVND (reference sequence). The CDR3 is 15 residues long. Trimming at V came to 5 bases and at J to 6 bases, leaving 11 bases not matched to a gene. CDR3 coding DNA: TGTGCCAGTAGTTCACAGACGACAGGGGAGGATGGCTACACCTTC. This codes for CASSSQTTGEDGYTF.

This chain uses TRBV5-1 with TRBJ2-7, with a possible D match to TRBD1 (6 bases). The germline V gene encodes CDR1 SGHRS and CDR2 YFSETQ. V dropped 0 bases and J dropped 5 bases, with 9 bases sitting between them. The CDR3 totals 13 residues. CDR3 bases: TGCGCCAGCAGCTTGGACAGGGAGAACGAGCAGTACTTC. Protein product: CASSLDRENEQYF. The variable domain in full, with the rest retrieved from reference TRBV5-1 and TRBJ2-7, is KAGVTQTPRYLIKTRGQQVTLSCSPISGHRSVSWYQQTPGQGLQFLFEYFSETQRNKGNFPGRFSGRQFSNSRSEMNVSTLELGDSALYLCASSLDRENEQYFGPGTRLTVT.

V is TRBV4-2 and J is TRBJ1-5; D is unclear. The V gene lost 0 bases and the J gene lost 4 bases, with 4 bases spanning the gap. The CDR3 is 13 amino acids. CDR1 is LGHNA, CDR2 YNFKEQ, per germline. The CDR3 region has the DNA TGTGCCAGCAGCCAAGAAGAGAATCAGCCCCAGCATTTT. It encodes CASSQEENQPQHF.

V and J are TRBV12-3 or TRBV12-4 and TRBJ2-1, with D possibly matching TRBD1 (6 bases). Trimming pared 7 bases from V and 8 bases from J, leaving 15 bases between. The CDR3 runs 13 residues. CDR3 protein: CASTWQGLYEQFF. The CDR3, as DNA: TGTGCCAGCACGTGGCAGGGGTTGTATGAGCAGTTCTTC.

As for this clone: At one of its ends the junction is not consistent with the germline gene, which may arise from a read error. This chain joins TRBV11-3 and TRBJ1-2, with D hard to call. CDR1 SGHNT and CDR2 YENEEA come from the germline V gene. CDR3 size: 13 residues. In nucleotides, the CDR3 is TGTGCCAGCAGCCTCGGCGGCCGTGGCCGAAGGTACTTC. This encodes CASSLGGRGRRYF.

The V and J genes are TRBV2 and TRBJ2-5; D remains ambiguous. There are 18 residues in the CDR3. V was pared by 1 base and J by 3 bases, with 21 bases between. Germline V gene lookup returns CDR1 SNHLY and CDR2 FYNNEI. CDR3 in DNA: TGTGCCAGCAGTGAAGGTTGGTCACCCCTTAAGTCGGAAGAGACCCAGTACTTC. Its translation: CASSEGWSPLKSEETQYF.

The chain joins TRBV4-1 to TRBJ1-2, with D uncertain. V lost 1 base and J lost 6, with 15 bases in between. Germline loops: CDR1 MGHRA, CDR2 YSYEKL. The CDR3 runs to 15 residues. The CDR3 DNA sequence: TGCGCCAGCAGCCAAGCCCCCCAGGCCGGGGATGGCTACACCTTC. Its translation is CASSQAPQAGDGYTF.

This rearrangement joins TRBV1 to TRBJ1-1; no check of the table's D call, TRBD1, against the DNA was made. TRBV1 counts as a pseudogene. There are 14 residues in the CDR3. CDR3 sequence reads: CTSSPGDRATEAFF. DNA of the CDR3: TGCACCAGCAGCCCCGGGGACAGGGCAACTGAAGCTTTCTTT.

The CDR3 loop is CASSSSGGAGNQPQHF. CDR3 sequence (DNA): TGTGCCAGCAGTTCTTCAGGGGGCGCCGGCAATCAGCCCCAGCATTTT. This chain links TRBV27 with TRBJ1-5; the match to TRBD1 covers 8 bases. This CDR3 spans 16 amino acids. J lost 2 bases, V lost 4 bases, and 7 bases had no gene match. Germline V gene data show CDR1 as MNHEY and CDR2 as SMNVEV (reference sequence).

In DNA form, the CDR3 reads TGTGCCAGCAGCGTCGGGGACAGCCAAGAGACCCAGTACTTC. It yields the protein CASSVGDSQETQYF. The chain couples TRBV11-1 to TRBJ2-5; 7 bases agree with TRBD1. The V gene end was trimmed by 5 bases and the J gene end by 1 base; junction bases not matched to a gene: 4. CDR3 length: 14 residues. Germline V lookup: CDR1 SGHAT, CDR2 FQDESV (reference sequence).

The chain joins TRBV7-8 to TRBJ2-2; 9 nucleotides align to TRBD2. Germline CDR1 is SGHVS and CDR2 is FQNEAQ. The CDR3 has 17 amino acids. V trimming: 0 bases; J trimming: 1 base; junction bases outside the gene matches: 3. DNA of the CDR3: TGTGCCAGCAGCTTAGCGGAGCGGGGGGAGAACACCGGGGAGCTGTTTTTT. Protein product: CASSLAERGENTGELFF.

The chain carries TRBV5-1 and TRBJ1-2; no reliable D call. The ends were cut back, 1 base at V and 5 bases at J, with 9 bases in the middle. Germline CDR1 reads SGHRS; CDR2 reads YFSETQ. The CDR3 totals 13 residues. The CDR3 loop reads CASSLMADYGYTF. The CDR3 DNA reads TGCGCCAGCAGCTTGATGGCGGATTATGGCTACACCTTC.

The rearrangement links TRBV28 to TRBJ1-2; D gene unclear. Germline CDR1 MDHEN, CDR2 SYDVKM. The CDR3 is 12 residues long. Trimming left V 2 bases short and J 8 bases short, with 9 bases between. CDR3 loop: CASSLRSRGYTF. For the CDR3, the DNA is TGTGCCAGCAGTTTACGCAGTCGCGGCTACACCTTC.

This clone was seen more than once but under ten times. The DNA for the CDR3 is TGTGCCTGGAGTGACCTAACGGGGGAGCAGTTCTTC. Translated, it gives CAWSDLTGEQFF. The V call is TRBV30, the J call TRBJ2-1, with D possibly TRBD2 on 5 matching bases. Germline lookup yields CDR1 GTSNPN and CDR2 SVGIG (reference sequence). Deletions cut 1 base from V and 10 bases from J, with 11 bases between. CDR3 length: 12 amino acids.

This clone was detected once. This CDR3 is also generated by other DNA sequences in the sample. V is TRBV6-5 and J is TRBJ1-1; no clear D. The V and J ends lost 2 bases and 1 base respectively, with 5 bases between them. The CDR3 has 13 residues. Looked up from germline, CDR1 is MNHEY and CDR2 is SVGAGI. The CDR3 bases are TGTGCCAGCAGTTACGGAGGGAACACTGAAGCTTTCTTT. As protein: CASSYGGNTEAFF.

J is TRBJ2-7 and V is TRBV7-2; D may be TRBD1 (6 bases). The V end lost 5 bases, the J end lost 1 base, and 18 bases lay between the germline ends. The CDR3 length is 16 residues. Looked up from germline, CDR1 is SGHTA and CDR2 is FQGNSA. CDR3 nucleotides: TGTGCCAGCAGCCTTAACCGCCTACAGGGTTCCTACGAGCAGTACTTC. It is translated as CASSLNRLQGSYEQYF.

The rearrangement joins TRBV30 to TRBJ1-1, with D hard to call. Trimming took off 4 bases at V and 1 base at J, with 7 bases between the two ends. Per the germline V gene, CDR1 is GTSNPN and CDR2 is SVGIG (reference sequence). This CDR3 has 12 residues. The CDR3 DNA sequence: TGTGCCTGGAAGCAGGAGAACACTGAAGCTTTCTTT. Its protein is CAWKQENTEAFF. Full variable domain (remainder filled in from reference TRBV30 and TRBJ1-1): SQTIHQWPATLVQPVGSPLSLECTVEGTSNPNLYWYRQAAGRGLQLLFYSVGIGQISSEVPQNLSASRPQDRQFILSSKKLLLSDSGFYLCAWKQENTEAFFGQGTRLTVV.

This clone has just a few counts. J is TRBJ2-7 and V is TRBV7-8; 12 bases agree with TRBD1. CDR3 length equals 16 residues. CDR1 and CDR2 from the germline V gene are SGHVS and FQNEAQ. The ends lost 5 bases at V and 5 bases at J; junction bases unmatched: 10. In DNA, the CDR3 is TGTGCCAGCAGCCCACCGGGACAGGGGGCTTTCCACGAGCAGTACGTC. This translates into CASSPPGQGAFHEQYV.

The chain joins TRBV19 to TRBJ1-1, with TRBD1 identical over 11 bases. CDR1 is LNHDA and CDR2 is SQIVND in the germline V gene (reference sequence). Trimming took 7 bases from V and 5 from J; bases not matched to a gene: 9. CDR3 length equals 15 residues. The CDR3 DNA reads TGTGCCAGTACCGACCCGGGACAGGGGGTTACTGAAGCTTTCTTT. Protein: CASTDPGQGVTEAFF.